The 2 T cell receptor beta chains listed next were all sequenced from one sample in a study of post-analysis software for immune sequencing data. Their target antigens are unknown. Unique molecular identifiers had been added to the TCR beta cDNA libraries. In TCRdb, the PCR reads were re-called with MiXCR into one record per CDR3 protein. Of approximately 400,000 distinct CDR3 sequences detected, 30% to 45% appear once; the ten largest clones hold 13%. Findings of the study overall: Five TRBV segments, including TRBV5-6, TRBV5-1 and TRBV20-1, were more frequent in patients than controls.

Sequencing was performed on blood. The source is a girl aged 10 to 17 with multiple sclerosis.

This clonotype was seen a handful of times. This rearrangement joins TRBV27 to TRBJ1-4; D is undetermined. The CDR3 contains 13 residues. Trimming stripped 7 bases from V and 13 bases from J, with 19 bases between. CDR1 MNHEY and CDR2 SMNVEV come from the germline V gene (reference sequence). CDR3: CASKGLSPHALFF. The CDR3 coding sequence is TGTGCCAGCAAGGGCCTTTCTCCTCACGCACTGTTTTTT.

This clonotype was counted only a few times. The chain recombines TRBV7-8 with TRBJ2-4; maybe TRBD1 (6 bases). The end of the DNA fits TRBJ2-7 better, so the J call may be wrong. This CDR3 spans 14 amino acids. Germline V gene data show CDR1 as SGHVS and CDR2 as FQNEAQ. The CDR3 DNA sequence: TGTGCCAGCAGCTTGGTAGGGGGTATGTACGAGCAGTACTTC. It specifies CASSLVGGMYEQYF.